This T cell receptor beta chain was found in a study of cytomegalovirus exposure and HLA in healthy donors. At the level of the study: An early release of data contained about 85 million unique TCRs, which came from HLA-typed donors.

This CDR3 comprises 13 residues. Germline V gene data show CDR1 as SEHNR and CDR2 as FQNEAQ (reference sequence). The PCR used 60 Vbeta and 13 Jbeta primers. Under the authors' procedure: Unique TCR beta chains totaled some 80 million in a later count, with roughly 10 million of them shared. The repertoire was sequenced with immunoSEQ multiplex PCR; TCRdb's copy has only in-frame clones and lacks some. D and trimming come from the DNA, and the V and J calls and clone size come from that table. Of around 140,000 clones in the sample, roughly 90% are singletons; the top ten hold around 0.51%. This clone came up once. Antigen: not known. Overall study findings and caveats: Based on reports, TCR beta sequences accurately predicted HLA-A and HLA-B alleles for most subjects.

The TCR comes from a woman aged 40 to 50 in good health and CMV-seronegative. The chain is built from TRBV7-9 and TRBJ2-5; D is unclear. TRBJ2-7 matches the DNA end more closely, so the J call is doubtful. What was sequenced was PBMCs. The CDR3, as DNA: TGTGCCAGCAGCTTAGACTCAGGCTCCGAGCAGTACTTC. It yields the protein CASSLDSGSEQYF.